The T cell receptor beta chain described here comes from a study of cytomegalovirus exposure and HLA in healthy donors. General study findings and limits: In vitro data verified three CMV-associated chains as specific for CMV antigens. It was found in a later analysis that first-cohort TCR clusters tended to co-occur in the roughly 120 validation repertoires. Researchers catalogued some 160 TCR beta chains as cytomegalovirus-associated.

Clones were read by immunoSEQ multiplex PCR, and TCRdb kept only the in-frame ones, dropping some. This sample yields a few hundred thousand clones, of which 86% are seen a single time; about 0.91% belongs to the top ten. About this clone: Its antigen is not identified.

The TCR originated in a woman younger than 35 in good health and CMV-seronegative. Sequencing input: PBMCs.

CDR3 nucleotide sequence: TGTGCCAGCAGGATGATGACTAGTCCCACCGGGGAGCTGTTTTTT. Encoded protein: CASRMMTSPTGELFF. This chain uses TRBV2 with TRBJ2-2, with a weak D call TRBD2 (6 bases). Per germline, CDR1 SNHLY and CDR2 FYNNEI. This CDR3 has 15 residues. Trimming removed 6 bases from V and 4 bases from J, with 15 bases in between.